The rows below give T cell receptor beta chains drawn from one sample of a study of blood T cells in healthy people across ages. TCRdb processed the 5' RACE reads anew with MiXCR; each CDR3 protein has one entry. The sample yields 1.5 million to 2 million distinct CDR3 sequences, about 50% seen once. The source material was blood. The receptors were gathered from a woman between 35 and 50 years old in good health. CDR3s leave out the opening cysteine and the closing phenylalanine or tryptophan. A D gene is named only where the DNA matches it firmly. Some rows have no size entry. The others give once, few or many, or a class for an expanded clone.

clone size: .; J gene: TRBJ2-7; V gene: TRBV20-1; D gene: .; CDR3 protein: SAVSRDSTYYEQY
clone size: .; J gene: TRBJ2-3; V gene: TRBV4-2; D gene: TRBD1; CDR3 protein: ASSQDLDRLNTQY
clone size: .; J gene: TRBJ1-4; V gene: TRBV12-3/TRBV12-4; D gene: .; CDR3 protein: ASSFRSGPSNEKLF
clone size: .; J gene: TRBJ1-1; V gene: TRBV6-5; D gene: .; CDR3 protein: ASISTRAF
clone size: .; J gene: TRBJ2-7; V gene: TRBV11-1; D gene: TRBD1; CDR3 protein: ASSWSRDRGSYEQY
clone size: few; J gene: TRBJ2-1; V gene: TRBV27; D gene: .; CDR3 protein: ASSYHWSGENEQF
clone size: .; J gene: TRBJ2-7; V gene: TRBV5-1; D gene: .; CDR3 protein: ASSADQVGSYEQY
clone size: .; J gene: TRBJ2-4; V gene: TRBV27; D gene: .; CDR3 protein: ASSLEGQEQY
clone size: few; J gene: TRBJ2-7; V gene: TRBV6-1; D gene: .; CDR3 protein: ASSEYRESEQY
clone size: .; J gene: TRBJ1-2; V gene: TRBV19; D gene: .; CDR3 protein: ASSTGVGYT
clone size: few; J gene: TRBJ2-5; V gene: TRBV11-2; D gene: .; CDR3 protein: ASSLEAGGQTQY
clone size: few; J gene: TRBJ2-5; V gene: TRBV20-1; D gene: .; CDR3 protein: SARGTQETQY
clone size: .; J gene: TRBJ1-6; V gene: TRBV2; D gene: .; CDR3 protein: ASSEAFSYNSPLH
clone size: .; J gene: TRBJ2-3; V gene: TRBV12-3/TRBV12-4; D gene: .; CDR3 protein: ASARDPFTDTQY
clone size: few; J gene: TRBJ2-1; V gene: TRBV7-9; D gene: .; CDR3 protein: ASSQRQTNEQF
clone size: .; J gene: TRBJ2-5; V gene: TRBV5-1; D gene: TRBD1; CDR3 protein: ASSKGDSQCNEQY
clone size: .; J gene: TRBJ1-1; V gene: TRBV6-2/TRBV6-3; D gene: TRBD1; CDR3 protein: ASSYPTGQGVNTEAF
clone size: .; J gene: TRBJ2-3; V gene: TRBV7-6; D gene: .; CDR3 protein: ASSLGPGSDTQY
clone size: .; J gene: TRBJ2-1; V gene: TRBV20-1; D gene: .; CDR3 protein: SARLDGSSNEQF
clone size: once; J gene: TRBJ1-4; V gene: TRBV6-5; D gene: .; CDR3 protein: ASSPWGTGLEKLF
clone size: few; J gene: TRBJ1-6; V gene: TRBV27; D gene: .; CDR3 protein: ATGQRDSPLH
clone size: .; J gene: TRBJ2-3; V gene: TRBV20-1; D gene: .; CDR3 protein: SAAGDTQY
clone size: .; J gene: TRBJ1-3; V gene: TRBV20-1; D gene: .; CDR3 protein: SASNRQVRSGNTIY
clone size: .; J gene: TRBJ2-3; V gene: TRBV4-3; D gene: .; CDR3 protein: ASSQDSGISTDTQY
clone size: .; J gene: TRBJ1-1; V gene: TRBV21-1; D gene: .; CDR3 protein: ASSERPRLRGRDRGPTEAF
clone size: .; J gene: TRBJ2-4; V gene: TRBV4-3; D gene: .; CDR3 protein: ASSQEASKQY
clone size: few; J gene: TRBJ2-1; V gene: TRBV7-2; D gene: .; CDR3 protein: ASSKGDGSYNEQF
clone size: .; J gene: TRBJ2-1; V gene: TRBV20-1; D gene: .; CDR3 protein: SASRSTTYNEQF